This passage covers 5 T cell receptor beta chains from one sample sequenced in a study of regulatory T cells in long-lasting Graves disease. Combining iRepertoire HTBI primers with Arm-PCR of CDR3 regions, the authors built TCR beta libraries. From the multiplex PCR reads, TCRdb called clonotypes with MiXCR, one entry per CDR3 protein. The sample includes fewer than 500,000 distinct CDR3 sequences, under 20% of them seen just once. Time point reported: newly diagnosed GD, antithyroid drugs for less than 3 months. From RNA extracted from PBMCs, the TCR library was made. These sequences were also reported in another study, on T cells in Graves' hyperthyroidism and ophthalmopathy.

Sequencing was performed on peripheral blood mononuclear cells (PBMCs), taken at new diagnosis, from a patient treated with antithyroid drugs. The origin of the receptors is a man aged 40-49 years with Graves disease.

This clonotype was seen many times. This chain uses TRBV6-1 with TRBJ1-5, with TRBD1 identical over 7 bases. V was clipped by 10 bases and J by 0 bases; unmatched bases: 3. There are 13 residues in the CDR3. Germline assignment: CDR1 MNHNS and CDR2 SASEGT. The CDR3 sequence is CATGTVSNQPQHF. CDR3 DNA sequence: TGTGCCACCGGGACAGTTAGCAATCAGCCCCAGCATTTT.

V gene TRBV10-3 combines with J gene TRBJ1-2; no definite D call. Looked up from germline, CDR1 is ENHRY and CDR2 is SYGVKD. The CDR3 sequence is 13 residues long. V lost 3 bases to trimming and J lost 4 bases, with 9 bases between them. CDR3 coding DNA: TGTGCCATCAGTGACAGCTTGGTCTATGGCTACACCTTC. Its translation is CAISDSLVYGYTF.

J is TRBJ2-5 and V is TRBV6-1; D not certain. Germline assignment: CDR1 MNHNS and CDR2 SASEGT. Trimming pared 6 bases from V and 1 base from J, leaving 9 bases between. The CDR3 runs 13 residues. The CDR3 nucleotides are TGTGCCAGCAGCAAAGTACTCCAAGAGACCCAGTACTTC. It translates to CASSKVLQETQYF.

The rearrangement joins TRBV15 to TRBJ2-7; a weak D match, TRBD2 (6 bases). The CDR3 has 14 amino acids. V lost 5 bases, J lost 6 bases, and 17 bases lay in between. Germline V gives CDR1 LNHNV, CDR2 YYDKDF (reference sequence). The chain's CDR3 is CATSQRRELSEQYF. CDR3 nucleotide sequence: TGTGCCACCAGCCAGCGGCGGGAATTGTCCGAGCAGTACTTC.

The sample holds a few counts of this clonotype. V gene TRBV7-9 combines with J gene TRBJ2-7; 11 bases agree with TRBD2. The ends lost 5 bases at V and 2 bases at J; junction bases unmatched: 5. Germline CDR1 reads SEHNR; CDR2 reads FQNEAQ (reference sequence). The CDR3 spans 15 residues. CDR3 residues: CASSPSGRTAYEQYF. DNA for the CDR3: TGTGCCAGCAGCCCTAGCGGGAGGACCGCCTACGAGCAGTACTTC.